A single sample gave rise to the 15 T cell receptor beta chains below, sequenced in a study of control samples from healthy donors and cancer patients. Clones were sequenced by immunoSEQ multiplex PCR, and TCRdb holds only the in-frame ones, with some missing. The sample has 400,000 to 500,000 clones; 80% to 95% are singletons. The sample consisted of PBMCs. These receptors were taken from a man in his forties or fifties with head and neck cancer.

The CDR3 DNA reads as TGTGCCACCAGTGATGGGAAGAACACTGAAGCTTTCTTT. It translates to CATSDGKNTEAFF. The chain has TRBV24-1 and TRBJ1-1; no definite D call. Germline V gene lookup returns CDR1 KGHDR and CDR2 SFDVKD. V lost 3 bases, J lost 1 base, and 5 bases lay in between. CDR3 length: 13 residues.

This clone has a handful of counts. The rearrangement joins TRBV12-3 or TRBV12-4 to TRBJ2-1, with D perhaps matching TRBD1 (6 bases). This CDR3 has 12 residues. Deletions cut 1 base from V and 11 bases from J, with 9 bases between. The CDR3 bases are TGTGCCAGCAGTTTAGGCACAGGGAAGCAGTTCTTC. As protein: CASSLGTGKQFF.

This chain uses TRBV6-5 with TRBJ1-6; D unresolved. The V and J ends lost 2 bases and 10 bases respectively, with 6 bases between them. The CDR3 totals 12 residues. CDR1 and CDR2 (germline): MNHEY, SVGAGI. As DNA, the CDR3 is TGTGCCAGCAGTTACGATCAGTCACCCCTCCACTTT. Encoded protein: CASSYDQSPLHF.

The J gene is TRBJ1-5, the V gene TRBV7-8; D is unresolved. Germline V gives CDR1 SGHVS, CDR2 FQNEAQ. V was pared by 5 bases and J by 4 bases, with 12 bases between. The CDR3 spans 14 residues. The CDR3 nucleotides are TGTGCCAGCAGCGCGGACCTTAGTAATCAGCCCCAGCATTTT. It encodes CASSADLSNQPQHF.

The chain recombines TRBV11-3 with TRBJ2-2; D perhaps matches TRBD1 (5 bases). Germline V lookup: CDR1 SGHNT, CDR2 YENEEA. V lost 5 bases and J 7 bases, leaving 8 bases between the germline ends. The CDR3 contains 12 residues. CDR3 nucleotides: TGTGCCAGCAGCCCCAGGGACGGGGAGCTGTTTTTT. As protein: CASSPRDGELFF.

This chain connects TRBV18 to TRBJ1-5; D ambiguous. Trimming pared 2 bases from V and 4 bases from J, leaving 9 bases between. CDR3 size: 14 residues. CDR1 is KGHSH, CDR2 LQKENI, per germline. The CDR3 here is CASSPVRENQPQHF. CDR3 coding DNA: TGTGCCAGCTCACCAGTTAGGGAAAATCAGCCCCAGCATTTT.

This chain uses TRBV30 with TRBJ1-2; D is possibly TRBD1 (6 bases). Germline assignment: CDR1 GTSNPN and CDR2 SVGIG (reference sequence). The CDR3 has 15 amino acids. V lost 3 bases to trimming and J lost 3 bases, with 17 bases between them. CDR3 protein: CAWSNAQGTDYGYTF. Here the CDR3 DNA reads TGTGCCTGGAGCAACGCACAGGGAACGGACTATGGCTACACCTTC.

The chain links TRBV2 to TRBJ1-5, with no clear D. This CDR3 contains 14 residues. V lost 6 bases to trimming and J lost 0 bases, with 9 bases between them. Looked up from germline, CDR1 is SNHLY and CDR2 is FYNNEI. CDR3 region: CASSRLHSNQPQHF. CDR3 nucleotides: TGTGCCAGCAGCCGACTTCATAGCAATCAGCCCCAGCATTTT.

The V gene is TRBV28, the J gene TRBJ2-3; tentative D call: TRBD2 (5 bases). V gave up 2 bases and J gave up 0 bases, with 12 bases separating them. Germline assignment: CDR1 MDHEN and CDR2 SYDVKM. There are 16 residues in the CDR3. The DNA of the CDR3 is TGTGCCAGCAGTTTAGCCTATTGGGAGAGCACAGATACGCAGTATTTT. This sequence encodes CASSLAYWESTDTQYF.

The table lists this clone with a few counts. The chain links TRBV9 to TRBJ1-4, with 8 nucleotides matching TRBD1. With V trimmed by 3 bases and J by 4 bases, 5 bases remained unmatched. Germline V gene sequence: CDR1 SGDLS, CDR2 YYNGEE. The CDR3 consists of 15 residues. Written as DNA, the CDR3 is TGTGCCAGCAGCGCAAGGGACAGGAATAATGAAAAACTGTTTTTT. This encodes CASSARDRNNEKLFF.

CDR3 residues: CAISTGTGGAYEQYF. DNA for the CDR3: TGTGCCATCAGCACCGGGACAGGTGGCGCCTACGAGCAGTACTTC. The gene calls are TRBV10-3 and TRBJ2-7; TRBD1 agrees at 8 bases. The CDR3 contains 15 residues. Germline CDR1 ENHRY, CDR2 SYGVKD. Losses at the gene ends were 6 bases for V and 2 bases for J; bases not matched to a gene: 9.

The V and J genes are TRBV27 and TRBJ1-2, with 7 bases matching TRBD1. This CDR3 region has 13 residues. V was pared by 2 bases and J by 8 bases, with 5 bases of the junction left unmatched. Germline-derived CDR1 and CDR2 are MNHEY and SMNVEV (reference sequence). The CDR3 here is CASSLRQGKGYTF. DNA for the CDR3: TGTGCCAGCAGTTTAAGACAGGGAAAGGGCTACACCTTC.

In this sample, this clone turned up a few times. This chain joins TRBV7-6 and TRBJ2-7, with 9 positions matching TRBD1. Germline values: CDR1 SGHVS, CDR2 FNYEAQ. J gave up 7 bases and V 5 bases, and 18 bases lay outside the gene matches. The CDR3 is 17 amino acids. CDR3 nucleotides: TGTGCCAGCAGCGTAGGGTCGGGACAGGGAAGCCGGGGGGAGCAGTACTTC. As protein: CASSVGSGQGSRGEQYF. Full variable domain (outside the CDR3, taken from reference TRBV7-6 and TRBJ2-7): GAGVSQSPRYKVTKRGQDVALRCDPISGHVSLYWYRQALGQGPEFLTYFNYEAQQDKSGLPNDRFSAERPEGSISTLTIQRTEQRDSAMYRCASSVGSGQGSRGEQYFGPGTRLTVT.

The J gene is TRBJ2-3, the V gene TRBV7-9; the D gene is possibly TRBD1 (5 bases). Trimming shortened V by 5 bases and J by 1 base, and 13 bases separated the two germline ends. The CDR3 spans 15 residues. Per germline, CDR1 SEHNR and CDR2 FQNEAQ (reference sequence). CDR3 nucleotide sequence: TGTGCCAGCAGCCCATGGACACCCGGCACAGATACGCAGTATTTT. As protein: CASSPWTPGTDTQYF.

The chain links TRBV19 to TRBJ2-1; 10 bases align to TRBD2. From germline, CDR1 is LNHDA and CDR2 SQIVND (reference sequence). There are 16 residues in the CDR3. V shed 9 bases and J 0 bases; nucleotides not matched to a gene: 8. CDR3 sequence: CASSGLAASSYNEQFF. The CDR3, as DNA: TGTGCCAGCAGCGGACTAGCGGCGAGCTCCTACAATGAGCAGTTCTTC.